The present T cell receptor (beta chain) was sequenced within a study of blood T cell repertoires in COVID-19. Looking at the study overall: The samples span acute and convalescent COVID-19 from the United States, Italy and Spain. T cells, B-cell-depleted T cells, or PBMCs provided the cDNA or gDNA that served as material.

As handled by the study authors: It was from reference gene primer amplification that nucleated cell counts were estimated. Only in-frame clones appear in the TCRdb table, and some are missing; sequencing was by immunoSEQ multiplex PCR. V, J and clone size reflect that table, while D and trimming were determined from the DNA. The sample includes about 120,000 clones, around 80% of them seen just once. As concerns this clone: Other DNA sequences in this specimen translate into the identical CDR3.

Germline V gene sequence: CDR1 KGHSH, CDR2 LQKENI. The CDR3 is made up of 13 amino acids. V lost 0 bases and J lost 1, with 3 bases in between. Input material: peripheral blood. The chain is built from TRBV18 and TRBJ1-1; D not certain. The clonotype originates from a woman of 80 years or more with acute or convalescent COVID-19. CDR3 sequence: CASSPPGNTEAFF. CDR3 in DNA: TGTGCCAGCTCACCACCCGGGAACACTGAAGCTTTCTTT.